This T cell receptor (beta chain) was profiled in a study of T cells in localized non-small cell lung cancer. The V gene's germline CDR1 is SGHTA and CDR2 FQGNSA. CDR3 length equals 15 residues. Trimming left V 1 base short and J 6 bases short, with 16 bases between. Assay used: immunoSEQ multiplex PCR; TCRdb lists only in-frame clones, some missing. The data show about 40,000 clones, with under 90% seen just once and around 7.3% held by the top ten. In its sample, this clone was seen once. The rearrangement uses TRBV7-2 and TRBJ2-7; the D gene could be TRBD1 or TRBD2 (5 bases each). Source: peripheral blood mononuclear cells, taken before any cancer treatment. The TCR originated in a male donor at least 60 years old with stage II lung adenocarcinoma. CDR3 in amino acids: CASSLEVGALSEQYF. DNA of the CDR3: TGTGCCAGCAGCTTAGAAGTCGGGGCCTTGTCCGAGCAGTACTTC.